This is a list of T cell receptor beta chains from one sample in a study of T cells in Graves' hyperthyroidism and ophthalmopathy. MiXCR was run by TCRdb on the multiplex PCR reads, yielding one entry per CDR3 protein. The table includes about 560,000 distinct CDR3 sequences, approximately 15% detected once. Sequenced input: blood. Receptors were obtained from a woman under 30 with Graves' hyperthyroidism. CDR3s include the opening cysteine and the closing phenylalanine or tryptophan. A D gene is named only where the DNA matches it firmly. The size entry is marked missing in some rows and otherwise reads once, few, many or a size class.

abundance	v_gene	d_gene	j_gene	CDR3aa	CDR3nt
many	TRBV27	TRBD2	TRBJ2-3	CASSYGRPDTQYF	TGTGCCAGCAGTTACGGGAGGCCAGATACGCAGTATTTT
many	TRBV10-1	TRBD2	TRBJ2-5	CASSEKRGTYFQETQYF	TGCGCCAGCAGTGAGAAGCGGGGGACGTACTTCCAAGAGACCCAGTACTTC
-	TRBV15	-	TRBJ2-5	CATSREGSETQYF	TGTGCCACCAGCAGAGAAGGAAGTGAGACCCAGTACTTC
many	TRBV13	TRBD1	TRBJ1-2	CASSAQTGAYGYTF	TGTGCCAGCAGCGCCCAGACAGGGGCGTATGGCTACACCTTC
-	TRBV14	-	TRBJ2-2	CASSQVVGQGTGELFF	TGTGCCAGCAGCCAAGTCGTGGGGCAGGGCACCGGGGAGCTGTTTTTT
-	TRBV29-1	-	TRBJ1-1	CSVVGLPRGLNTEAFF	TGCAGCGTTGTCGGGCTACCTCGGGGGTTGAACACTGAAGCTTTCTTT
few	TRBV4-3	TRBD2	TRBJ2-1	CASSQDSLAGGGDEQFF	TGCGCCAGCAGCCAAGATTCGTTGGCGGGGGGCGGGGATGAGCAGTTCTTC
many	TRBV20-1	TRBD2	TRBJ2-7	CSARRTSSYEQYF	TGCAGTGCTAGAAGGACTAGCTCCTACGAGCAGTACTTC
many	TRBV7-2	-	TRBJ1-1	CASSLDQGNLDTEAFF	TGTGCCAGCAGCCTAGACCAAGGAAACCTCGACACTGAAGCTTTCTTT
many	TRBV28	-	TRBJ1-1	CASSPVTDVNTEAFF	TGTGCCAGCAGTCCCGTGACAGACGTGAACACTGAAGCTTTCTTT
many	TRBV6-2/TRBV6-3	-	TRBJ2-5	CASTWVATETQYF	TGTGCCAGCACGTGGGTGGCAACGGAGACCCAGTACTTC
many	TRBV7-9	-	TRBJ1-2	CASSLERNYGYTF	TGTGCCAGCAGCCTAGAACGGAACTATGGCTACACCTTC
-	TRBV30	-	TRBJ1-5	CAWSAGTFNQPQHF	TGTGCCTGGAGCGCCGGGACCTTCAATCAGCCCCAGCATTTT
many	TRBV7-2	TRBD1	TRBJ1-5	CASSQTQGANQPQHF	TGTGCCAGCAGCCAAACACAGGGGGCTAATCAGCCCCAGCATTTT
few	TRBV13	TRBD1	TRBJ2-7	CASSLVRGQILSYEQYF	TGTGCCAGCAGCTTAGTCAGGGGGCAAATACTCTCCTACGAGCAGTACTTC
many	TRBV30	TRBD1	TRBJ1-2	CACEGQVDGYTF	TGTGCCTGTGAGGGACAGGTGGATGGCTACACCTTC
many	TRBV7-9	TRBD2	TRBJ2-1	CASSSLSGDSYNEQFF	TGTGCCAGCAGCTCACTTAGCGGGGACTCCTACAATGAGCAGTTCTTC